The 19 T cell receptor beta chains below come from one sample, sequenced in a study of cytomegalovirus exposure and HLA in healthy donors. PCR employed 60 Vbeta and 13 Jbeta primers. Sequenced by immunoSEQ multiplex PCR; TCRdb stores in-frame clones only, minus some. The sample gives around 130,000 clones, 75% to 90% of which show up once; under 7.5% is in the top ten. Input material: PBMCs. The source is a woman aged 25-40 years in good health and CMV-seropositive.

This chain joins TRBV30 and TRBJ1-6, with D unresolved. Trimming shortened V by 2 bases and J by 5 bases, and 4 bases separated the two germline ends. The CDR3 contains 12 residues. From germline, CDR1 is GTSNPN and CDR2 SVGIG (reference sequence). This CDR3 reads CAWSPDNSPLHF. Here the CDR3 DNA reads TGTGCCTGGAGTCCGGATAATTCACCCCTCCACTTT.

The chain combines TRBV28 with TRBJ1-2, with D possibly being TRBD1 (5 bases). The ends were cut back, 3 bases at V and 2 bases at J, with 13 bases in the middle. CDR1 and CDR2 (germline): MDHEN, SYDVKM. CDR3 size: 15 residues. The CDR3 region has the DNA TGTGCCAGCAGTTTTCCCCCCCGGGGGAACTATGGCTACACCTTC. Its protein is CASSFPPRGNYGYTF.

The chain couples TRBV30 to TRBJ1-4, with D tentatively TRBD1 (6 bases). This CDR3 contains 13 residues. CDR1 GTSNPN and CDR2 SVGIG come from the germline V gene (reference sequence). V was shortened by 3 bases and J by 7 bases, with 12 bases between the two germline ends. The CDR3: CAWRVGGVEKLFF. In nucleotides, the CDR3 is TGTGCCTGGAGAGTAGGGGGAGTTGAAAAACTGTTTTTT.

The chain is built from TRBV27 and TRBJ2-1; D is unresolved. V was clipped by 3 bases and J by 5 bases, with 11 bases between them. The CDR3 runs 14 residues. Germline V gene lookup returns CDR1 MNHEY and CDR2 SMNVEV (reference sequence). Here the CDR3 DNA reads TGTGCCAGCAGTTTGTTCTACCTGGACAATGAGCAGTTCTTC. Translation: CASSLFYLDNEQFF.

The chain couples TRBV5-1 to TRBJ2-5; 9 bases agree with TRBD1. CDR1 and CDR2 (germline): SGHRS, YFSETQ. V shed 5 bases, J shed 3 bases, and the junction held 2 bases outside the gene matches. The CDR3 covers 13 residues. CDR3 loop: CASRWTGEETQYF. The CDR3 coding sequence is TGCGCCAGCAGATGGACAGGGGAAGAGACCCAGTACTTC. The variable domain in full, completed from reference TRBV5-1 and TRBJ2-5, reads KAGVTQTPRYLIKTRGQQVTLSCSPISGHRSVSWYQQTPGQGLQFLFEYFSETQRNKGNFPGRFSGRQFSNSRSEMNVSTLELGDSALYLCASRWTGEETQYFGPGTRLLVL.

The CDR3 bases are TGTGCCAGTAGTCCCCGACGGGATACGTCCAATGAGCAGTTCTTC. It is translated as CASSPRRDTSNEQFF. The rearrangement joins TRBV19 to TRBJ2-1, with a possible D match to TRBD2 (5 bases). CDR3 length: 15 amino acids. Germline CDR1 and CDR2: LNHDA and SQIVND (reference sequence). The V end was cut by 5 bases, the J end by 6 bases, with 17 bases between.

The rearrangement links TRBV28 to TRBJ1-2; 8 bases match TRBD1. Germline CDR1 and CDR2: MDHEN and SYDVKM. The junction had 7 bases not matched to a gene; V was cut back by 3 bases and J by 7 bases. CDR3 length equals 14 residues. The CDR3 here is CASSLDGTGRGYTF. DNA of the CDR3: TGTGCCAGCAGTTTGGACGGGACAGGTCGTGGCTACACCTTC.

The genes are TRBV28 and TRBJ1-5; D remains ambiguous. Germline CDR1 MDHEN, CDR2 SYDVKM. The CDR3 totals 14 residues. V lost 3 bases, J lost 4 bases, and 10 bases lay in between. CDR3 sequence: CASSFAGLNQPQHF. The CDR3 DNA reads TGTGCCAGCAGTTTCGCGGGCCTTAATCAGCCCCAGCATTTT.

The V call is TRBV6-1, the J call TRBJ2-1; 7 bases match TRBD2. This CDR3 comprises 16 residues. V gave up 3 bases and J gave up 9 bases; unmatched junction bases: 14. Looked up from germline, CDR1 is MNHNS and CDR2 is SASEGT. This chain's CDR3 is CASSDRIGGFGREQFF. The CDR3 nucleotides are TGTGCCAGCAGTGACCGGATCGGGGGGTTCGGTCGTGAGCAGTTCTTC.

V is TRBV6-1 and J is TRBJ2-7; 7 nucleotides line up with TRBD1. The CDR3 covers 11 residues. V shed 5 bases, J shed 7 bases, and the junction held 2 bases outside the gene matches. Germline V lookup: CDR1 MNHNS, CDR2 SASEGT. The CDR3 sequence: CASSSRGEQYF. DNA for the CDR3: TGTGCCAGCAGTTCCAGGGGGGAGCAGTACTTC.

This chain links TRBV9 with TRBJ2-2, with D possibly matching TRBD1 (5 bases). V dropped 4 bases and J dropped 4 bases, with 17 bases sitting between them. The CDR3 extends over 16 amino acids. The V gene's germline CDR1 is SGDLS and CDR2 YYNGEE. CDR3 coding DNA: TGTGCCAGCAGCTTACGGACATCCCCGGGCACCGGGGAGCTGTTTTTT. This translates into CASSLRTSPGTGELFF.

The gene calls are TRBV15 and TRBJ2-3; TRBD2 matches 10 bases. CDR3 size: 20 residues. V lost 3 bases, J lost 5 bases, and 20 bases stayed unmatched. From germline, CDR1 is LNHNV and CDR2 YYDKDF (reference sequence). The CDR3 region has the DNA TGTGCCACCAGCAGGGAGGGCCCGGGACTAGCGTCGAGAGGGGGAGATACGCAGTATTTT. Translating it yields CATSREGPGLASRGGDTQYF.

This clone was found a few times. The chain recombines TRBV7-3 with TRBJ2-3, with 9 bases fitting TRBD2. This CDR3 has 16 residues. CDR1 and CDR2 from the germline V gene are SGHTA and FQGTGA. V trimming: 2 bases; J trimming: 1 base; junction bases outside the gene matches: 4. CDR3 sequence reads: CASSLLRTSGTDTQYF. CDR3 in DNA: TGTGCCAGCAGCTTATTGCGGACTAGCGGCACAGATACGCAGTATTTT.

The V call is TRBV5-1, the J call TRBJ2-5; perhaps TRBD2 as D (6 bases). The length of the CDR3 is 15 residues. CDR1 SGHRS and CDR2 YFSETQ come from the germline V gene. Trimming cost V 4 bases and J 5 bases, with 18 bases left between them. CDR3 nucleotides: TGCGCCAGCAGCACCGGGACTCCGGGCCGTGAGACCCAGTACTTC. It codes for CASSTGTPGRETQYF.

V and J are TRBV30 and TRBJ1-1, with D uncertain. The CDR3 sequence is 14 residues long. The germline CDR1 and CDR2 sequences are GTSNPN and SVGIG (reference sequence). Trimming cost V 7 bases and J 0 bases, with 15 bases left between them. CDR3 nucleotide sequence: TGTGCCTTCACGCAGCAGGCTATGAACACTGAAGCTTTCTTT. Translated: CAFTQQAMNTEAFF. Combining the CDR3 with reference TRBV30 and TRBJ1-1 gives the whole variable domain SQTIHQWPATLVQPVGSPLSLECTVEGTSNPNLYWYRQAAGRGLQLLFYSVGIGQISSEVPQNLSASRPQDRQFILSSKKLLLSDSGFYLCAFTQQAMNTEAFFGQGTRLTVV.

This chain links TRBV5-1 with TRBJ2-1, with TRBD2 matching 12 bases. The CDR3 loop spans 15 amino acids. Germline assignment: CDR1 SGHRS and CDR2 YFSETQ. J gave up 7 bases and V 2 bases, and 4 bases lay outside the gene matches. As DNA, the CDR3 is TGCGCCAGCAGCTTCCGACTAGCGGGGGATAATGAGCAGTTCTTC. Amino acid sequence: CASSFRLAGDNEQFF.

This chain's CDR3 is CASSNRGFLAKNIQYF. The CDR3 coding sequence is TGTGCCAGCAGCAACCGGGGATTCCTAGCCAAAAACATTCAGTACTTC. The V gene is TRBV5-6, the J gene TRBJ2-4; weak D call: TRBD2 (5 bases). The CDR3 extends over 16 amino acids. The V and J ends lost 4 bases and 0 bases respectively, with 14 bases between them. CDR1 is SGHDT and CDR2 is YYEEEE in the germline V gene.

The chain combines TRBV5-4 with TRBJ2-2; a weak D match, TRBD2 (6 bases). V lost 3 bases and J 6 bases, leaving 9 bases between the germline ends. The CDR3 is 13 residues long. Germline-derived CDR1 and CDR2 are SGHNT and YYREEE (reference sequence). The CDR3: CASSYSGAGELFF. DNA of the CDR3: TGTGCCAGCAGCTACTCGGGAGCCGGGGAGCTGTTTTTT.

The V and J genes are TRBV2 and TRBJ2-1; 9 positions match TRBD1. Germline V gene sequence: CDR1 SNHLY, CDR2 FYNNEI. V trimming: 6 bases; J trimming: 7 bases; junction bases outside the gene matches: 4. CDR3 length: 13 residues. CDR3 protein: CASSKTGGNEQFF. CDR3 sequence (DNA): TGTGCCAGCAGCAAGACAGGGGGGAATGAGCAGTTCTTC.